These T cell receptor beta chains were read from a single sample in a study of beta chain features in type 1 diabetes. TCRdb's table, derived via immunoSEQ multiplex PCR, lists solely in-frame clones and lacks some. The data contain under 25,000 clones, under 75% of them singletons. Sequencing was done on a sample of stem cell memory CD4+ T cells from blood. The source of these receptors is a man younger than 30 with type 1 diabetes. Each CDR3 is given without its conserved first and last residue.

v_gene	j_gene	CDR3aa
TRBV4-2	TRBJ2-1	ASSQDSGQTYNEQF
TRBV5-4	TRBJ2-2	ASSFGGSPAGELF
TRBV9	TRBJ2-7	ASSVGQNYEQY
TRBV28	TRBJ2-5	ASSLWSGQGGAAGGKETQY
TRBV7-2	TRBJ2-7	ASRRGQGPWDEQY
TRBV7-9	TRBJ2-5	ASSPRSSGAQETQY
TRBV7-2	TRBJ1-4	ASSKGGANEKLF
TRBV18	TRBJ2-1	ASSPGLQEYNEQF
TRBV2	TRBJ2-3	ASSTQREAQY
TRBV9	TRBJ1-2	ASSALQGAGGYT
TRBV10-2	TRBJ2-2	ASYPTRIVSPGELF
TRBV5-1	TRBJ2-2	ASSLPRQGGTGELF
TRBV27	TRBJ2-6	ASSLIHSGANVLT
TRBV5-8	TRBJ2-5	ASRQKGLAGGPSQETQY
TRBV4-1	TRBJ2-2	ASSQDVGGSGELF
TRBV5-1	TRBJ2-7	ASSLRPGGLGEREQY
TRBV14	TRBJ1-3	ASSQDARSGNTIY
TRBV27	TRBJ1-2	ASSYNLDSNYGYT
TRBV7-6	TRBJ2-7	ASSLTAPGLPTEQY
TRBV11-2	TRBJ2-1	ASSPGDRRSNEQF
TRBV27	TRBJ2-7	ASSLSPGLAGGNHEQY
TRBV11-2	TRBJ2-1	ASSPNVRGIGL
TRBV6-5	TRBJ2-2	ASSRQSYSPGELF
TRBV5-1	TRBJ2-7	ASISTGGEQY
TRBV5-1	TRBJ2-7	ASSFPGVSYEQY
TRBV2	TRBJ2-1	ASSPGTSGGNEQF
TRBV29-1	TRBJ2-1	STTAGESYNEQF
TRBV11-2	TRBJ2-5	ASSSGQGRQETQY
TRBV9	TRBJ2-1	ASSVLLAGVVSEQF
TRBV28	TRBJ1-3	ASRPGGSGNTIY
TRBV6-5	TRBJ1-4	ASSTWRGPNEKLF
TRBV7-9	TRBJ1-2	ASSSGGYGYT
TRBV5-4	TRBJ2-5	ASSSGDRLGPGETQY
TRBV7-2	TRBJ2-1	ASSLAWGGVVNEQF
TRBV5-1	TRBJ1-6	ASSSRGGGPSYNSPLH
TRBV5-4	TRBJ2-7	ASSQGQVRNEQY
TRBV7-2	TRBJ2-7	ASSFQGREQY
TRBV5-1	TRBJ2-1	ASSPGGTSEGNEQF
TRBV2	TRBJ2-5	ASSEGGLAGETQY